This passage covers 30 T cell receptor beta chains from one sample sequenced in a study of cytomegalovirus exposure and HLA in healthy donors. PCR involved 60 Vbeta and 13 Jbeta primers. Here immunoSEQ multiplex PCR was the method, and the copy in TCRdb shows in-frame clones only, minus some. Of around 120,000 clones in the sample, about 80% were seen once. Sequences were obtained from PBMCs. Receptor source: a boy aged 2 to 10 in good health and CMV-seronegative.

The chain joins TRBV5-6 to TRBJ1-5; D remains ambiguous. The CDR3 sequence is 14 residues long. Germline V gene lookup returns CDR1 SGHDT and CDR2 YYEEEE. Trimming removed 0 bases from V and 5 bases from J, with 9 bases in between. CDR3 coding DNA: TGTGCCAGCAGCTTGGCAACCCGAGATCAGCCCCAGCATTTT. It encodes CASSLATRDQPQHF.

The J gene is TRBJ1-1, the V gene TRBV11-3; no reliable D call. Per germline, CDR1 SGHNT and CDR2 YENEEA. The CDR3 spans 13 residues. Trimming removed 3 bases from V and 6 bases from J, with 11 bases in between. CDR3 amino acids: CASSFTTESEAFF. CDR3 coding DNA: TGTGCCAGCAGCTTTACGACGGAGTCTGAAGCTTTCTTT.

The chain is built from TRBV5-1 and TRBJ1-2, with 7 bases that match TRBD1. V shed 0 bases, J shed 8 bases, and the junction held 10 bases outside the gene matches. The CDR3 is 15 residues long. Germline V CDR1 and CDR2: SGHRS, YFSETQ. The CDR3 DNA sequence: TGCGCCAGCAGCTTGGATCTGAGGGGGCAGGGGGGCTACACCTTC. This codes for CASSLDLRGQGGYTF. Variable domain in full (rest from reference TRBV5-1 and TRBJ1-2): KAGVTQTPRYLIKTRGQQVTLSCSPISGHRSVSWYQQTPGQGLQFLFEYFSETQRNKGNFPGRFSGRQFSNSRSEMNVSTLELGDSALYLCASSLDLRGQGGYTFGSGTRLTVV.

Notes on this clone: The junction departs from germline at one end; a sequencing error may be responsible. V is TRBV2 and J is TRBJ2-1, with 7 nucleotides matching TRBD2. This CDR3 has 16 residues. From germline, CDR1 is SNHLY and CDR2 FYNNEI. CDR3 residues: CAGSEEAGEVSYEQFF. DNA of the CDR3: TGTGCCGGCAGTGAAGAGGCGGGAGAAGTTTCGTATGAGCAGTTCTTC. The full variable domain, completed using reference TRBV2 and TRBJ2-1, is EPEVTQTPSHQVTQMGQEVILRCVPISNHLYFYWYRQILGQKVEFLVSFYNNEISEKSEIFDDQFSVERPDGSNFTLKIRSTKLEDSAMYFCAGSEEAGEVSYEQFFGPGTRLTVL.

The J gene is TRBJ1-2, the V gene TRBV10-3; possible D gene TRBD1, 5 bases. The CDR3 loop spans 13 amino acids. Trimming left V 6 bases short and J 8 bases short, with 16 bases between. The germline V gene encodes CDR1 ENHRY and CDR2 SYGVKD. The CDR3 DNA follows: TGTGCCATCAGGCCAGGCCGGGGGGAGGGCTACACCTTC. Its protein product is CAIRPGRGEGYTF.

This clone was picked up one time. The rearrangement uses TRBV6-4 and TRBJ2-3, with 9 positions matching TRBD2. The CDR3 is 16 residues long. Germline values: CDR1 MRHNA, CDR2 SNTAGT. Unmatched junction bases numbered 11, after V lost 4 bases and J lost 6 bases. The CDR3 coding sequence is TGTGCCAGCAGTGTTCAGGGCGGGGGGGCCGTGGATACGCAGTATTTT. Translation: CASSVQGGGAVDTQYF.

The chain carries TRBV7-2 and TRBJ2-5; 10 bases match TRBD2. Looked up from germline, CDR1 is SGHTA and CDR2 is FQGNSA. V was pared by 6 bases and J by 2 bases, with 9 bases of the junction left unmatched. The CDR3 spans 16 residues. The CDR3 bases are TGTGCCAGCAGTTTTATAGCGGGGGGATTACAAGAGACCCAGTACTTC. This codes for CASSFIAGGLQETQYF.

This clone was seen once. The chain combines TRBV29-1 with TRBJ1-1, with TRBD1 matching 9 bases. J was trimmed by 5 bases and V by 6 bases; bases with no gene match: 10. The V gene's germline CDR1 is SQVTM and CDR2 ANQGSEA. This CDR3 has 14 residues. CDR3 amino acids: CSVGQGMEFTEAFF. DNA of the CDR3: TGCAGCGTCGGACAGGGGATGGAGTTTACTGAAGCTTTCTTT.

V is TRBV7-9 and J is TRBJ1-1; TRBD1 is a possible D gene (5 bases). This CDR3 is 17 amino acids long. The germline CDR1 and CDR2 sequences are SEHNR and FQNEAQ (reference sequence). V was clipped by 2 bases and J by 4 bases, with 20 bases between them. In nucleotides, the CDR3 is TGTGCCAGCAGCTTACTACGCCCCAGGGTTATCGGCACTGAAGCTTTCTTT. Translated: CASSLLRPRVIGTEAFF.

V usage is TRBV2 and J usage is TRBJ2-7; 7 bases line up with TRBD1. Germline loops: CDR1 SNHLY, CDR2 FYNNEI. This CDR3 spans 14 amino acids. Trimming removed 6 bases from V and 2 bases from J; junction bases left unmatched: 7. Here the CDR3 reads CASSADRSTYEQYV. The CDR3 DNA is TGTGCCAGCAGCGCGGACAGGTCGACCTACGAGCAGTACGTC.

The gene calls are TRBV5-4 and TRBJ1-1; the match to TRBD1 covers 7 bases. The CDR3 loop spans 15 amino acids. Per germline, CDR1 SGHNT and CDR2 YYREEE (reference sequence). With V trimmed by 3 bases and J by 6 bases, 11 bases remained unmatched. CDR3 DNA sequence: TGTGCCAGCAGCTCTAACCTAAGGGACAGCGCTGAAGCTTTCTTT. Amino acids: CASSSNLRDSAEAFF.

Here the CDR3 DNA reads TGTGCCAGCAGCCTCACTGAAGCTTTCTTT. It translates to CASSLTEAFF. The chain couples TRBV2 to TRBJ1-1, with unresolved D. V gave up 6 bases and J gave up 4 bases, with 3 bases separating them. The CDR3 loop spans 10 amino acids. From germline, CDR1 is SNHLY and CDR2 FYNNEI.

The rearrangement links TRBV7-3 to TRBJ1-1; 7 bases line up with TRBD1. Germline trimming cut 6 bases from V and 3 bases from J; bases unmatched to any gene: 4. There are 13 residues in the CDR3. Germline lookup yields CDR1 SGHTA and CDR2 FQGTGA. DNA of the CDR3: TGTGCCAGCAGAAGGACAGGTGACACTGAAGCTTTCTTT. Residues: CASRRTGDTEAFF.

The chain has TRBV6-6 and TRBJ1-1; 10 bases line up with TRBD1. CDR3 length: 16 amino acids. The germline CDR1 and CDR2 sequences are MNHNY and SVGAGI (reference sequence). The junction had 9 bases not matched to a gene; V was cut back by 4 bases and J by 4 bases. The CDR3 reads CASSWGTGAASTEAFF. In DNA form, the CDR3 reads TGTGCCAGCAGTTGGGGGACAGGGGCGGCTAGCACTGAAGCTTTCTTT.

This sequence joins TRBV6-5 and TRBJ2-5; 7 bases map to TRBD1. Unmatched junction bases numbered 10, after V lost 4 bases and J lost 5 bases. Germline V gives CDR1 MNHEY, CDR2 SVGAGI. This CDR3 comprises 15 residues. The CDR3 sequence: CASSSRTGLGETQYF. In DNA, the CDR3 is TGTGCCAGCAGTTCCCGGACAGGTCTGGGGGAGACCCAGTACTTC.

In regard to this clone: At the DNA level, this CDR3 is encoded by other sequences in the same sample as well. CDR3 protein: CAWSGQGDQPQHF. The CDR3 DNA reads TGTGCCTGGAGTGGACAGGGAGATCAGCCCCAGCATTTT. This chain joins TRBV30 and TRBJ1-5; 7 bases align to TRBD1. The CDR3 is made up of 13 amino acids. The V gene end was trimmed by 1 base and the J gene end by 5 bases; junction bases not matched to a gene: 2. The germline CDR1 and CDR2 sequences are GTSNPN and SVGIG (reference sequence).

J is TRBJ2-3 and V is TRBV7-3; weak D call: TRBD2 (6 bases). V lost 2 bases and J lost 2, with 17 bases in between. Looked up from germline, CDR1 is SGHTA and CDR2 is FQGTGA. The CDR3 loop spans 17 amino acids. CDR3 sequence (DNA): TGTGCCAGCAGCTTAGGTTGGGGGGAGGCGAACACAGATACGCAGTATTTT. Protein sequence: CASSLGWGEANTDTQYF. Full variable domain (remainder filled in from reference TRBV7-3 and TRBJ2-3): GAGVSQTPSNKVTEKGKYVELRCDPISGHTALYWYRQSLGQGPEFLIYFQGTGAADDSGLPNDRFFAVRPEGSVSTLKIQRTERGDSAVYLCASSLGWGEANTDTQYFGPGTRLTVL.

V gene TRBV12-5 combines with J gene TRBJ2-3; D is possibly TRBD2 (6 bases). Germline V gives CDR1 LGHNT, CDR2 FRNRAP. V was cut by 6 bases and J by 2 bases, with 9 bases left in between. The CDR3 runs 13 residues. CDR3 sequence: CASGRDFTDTQYF. Written as DNA, the CDR3 is TGTGCTAGTGGGAGGGACTTCACAGATACGCAGTATTTT. The entire variable domain, with the rest obtained from reference TRBV12-5 and TRBJ2-3, is as follows: DARVTQTPRHKVTEMGQEVTMRCQPILGHNTVFWYRQTMMQGLELLAYFRNRAPLDDSGMPKDRFSAEMPDATLATLKIQPSEPRDSAVYFCASGRDFTDTQYFGPGTRLTVL.

The V gene is TRBV15, the J gene TRBJ1-6, with D possibly being TRBD1 (6 bases). Trimming left V 5 bases short and J 6 bases short, with 17 bases between. Germline V gene sequence: CDR1 LNHNV, CDR2 YYDKDF (reference sequence). CDR3 length: 16 residues. CDR3 loop: CATSGLRQASNSPLHF. For the CDR3, the DNA is TGTGCCACCAGCGGGTTAAGACAGGCCTCTAATTCACCCCTCCACTTT. Supplemented by reference TRBV15 and TRBJ1-6, the full variable domain reads DAMVIQNPRYQVTQFGKPVTLSCSQTLNHNVMYWYQQKSSQAPKLLFHYYDKDFNNEADTPDNFQSRRPNTSFCFLDIRSPGLGDTAMYLCATSGLRQASNSPLHFGNGTRLTVT.

This clone was recorded a few times. The J gene is TRBJ1-2, the V gene TRBV10-3; 8 bases fit TRBD1. The V gene end was trimmed by 6 bases and the J gene end by 1 base; junction bases not matched to a gene: 4. The germline V gene encodes CDR1 ENHRY and CDR2 SYGVKD. This CDR3 has 14 amino acids. CDR3 nucleotides: TGTGCCATCAGGGGACAGGCCCGTAACTATGGCTACACCTTC. Protein: CAIRGQARNYGYTF.

The chain combines TRBV12-5 with TRBJ1-1, with 11 bases aligning to TRBD1. The ends lost 6 bases at V and 4 bases at J; junction bases unmatched: 10. The germline gives CDR1 LGHNT, CDR2 FRNRAP. The CDR3 has 16 residues. The CDR3 DNA is TGTGCTAGTGGCAAGGACAGGGGGCAAGGTAGCACTGAAGCTTTCTTT. As protein: CASGKDRGQGSTEAFF.

V is TRBV7-2 and J is TRBJ1-1; 7 bases are shared with TRBD1. Germline CDR1 and CDR2: SGHTA and FQGNSA. V trimming: 5 bases; J trimming: 0 bases; junction bases outside the gene matches: 3. The CDR3 spans 14 residues. CDR3 sequence: CASSPGTVNTEAFF. CDR3 coding DNA: TGTGCCAGCAGCCCTGGGACAGTGAACACTGAAGCTTTCTTT.

Only one count was recorded for this clone. V usage is TRBV6-1 and J usage is TRBJ2-1, with D tentatively TRBD2 (7 bases). The CDR3 is 14 residues long. Trimming removed 11 bases from V and 4 bases from J, with 18 bases in between. CDR1 is MNHNS, CDR2 SASEGT, per germline. The CDR3: CAALRGGVYNEQFF. The CDR3 nucleotides are TGTGCCGCCTTGAGGGGGGGGGTTTACAATGAGCAGTTCTTC.

This chain links TRBV9 with TRBJ1-6; tentatively, D is TRBD1 (5 bases). The CDR3 totals 14 residues. Germline V gene data show CDR1 as SGDLS and CDR2 as YYNGEE. V lost 6 bases and J 11 bases, leaving 18 bases between the germline ends. CDR3 nucleotide sequence: TGTGCCAGCAACCGGCGGGGGGGGTTTACACCCCTCCACTTT. Translation gives CASNRRGGFTPLHF.

The V and J genes are TRBV2 and TRBJ2-3, with 9 bases lining up with TRBD2. The CDR3 totals 19 residues. The V gene end was trimmed by 2 bases and the J gene end by 2 bases; junction bases not matched to a gene: 14. Germline lookup yields CDR1 SNHLY and CDR2 FYNNEI. DNA for the CDR3: TGTGCCAGCAGTGAACCCACCCTATCAGCGGGAGGTACCACAGATACGCAGTATTTT. Protein: CASSEPTLSAGGTTDTQYF.

The V and J genes are TRBV6-1 and TRBJ2-1, with D uncertain. CDR1 and CDR2 from the germline V gene are MNHNS and SASEGT. This CDR3 contains 15 residues. The V gene lost 6 bases and the J gene lost 0 bases, with 12 bases spanning the gap. This CDR3 is CASRALRSSYNEQFF. The CDR3 nucleotides read TGTGCCAGCAGGGCGCTAAGGAGCTCCTACAATGAGCAGTTCTTC.

Written as DNA, the CDR3 is TGTGCCAGTGGTACGAGGTCTGGCTATGGCTACACCTTC. Protein sequence: CASGTRSGYGYTF. V gene TRBV19 combines with J gene TRBJ1-2; D is unclear. CDR1 is LNHDA and CDR2 is SQIVND in the germline V gene (reference sequence). This CDR3 comprises 13 residues. Trimming took 8 bases from V and 4 from J, leaving 14 bases between them.

This clone was picked up a small number of times. J is TRBJ1-1 and V is TRBV5-1; possibly TRBD1 for D (5 bases). CDR3 length equals 17 residues. V was shortened by 5 bases and J by 4 bases, with 24 bases between the two germline ends. Germline V gives CDR1 SGHRS, CDR2 YFSETQ. The CDR3 loop is CASRAFSGLAGGTEAFF. CDR3 bases: TGCGCCAGCAGGGCGTTTTCAGGGCTGGCGGGAGGCACTGAAGCTTTCTTT.

The genes are TRBV6-5 and TRBJ1-5, with D perhaps TRBD1 (6 bases). The V end was cut by 3 bases, the J end by 5 bases, with 17 bases between. Germline V gives CDR1 MNHEY, CDR2 SVGAGI. The CDR3 runs 16 residues. For the CDR3, the DNA is TGTGCCAGCAGTTATAGGGGGATATTGGCGGATCAGCCCCAGCATTTT. Amino acid sequence: CASSYRGILADQPQHF.

This clone was observed a handful of times. The chain uses TRBV19 and TRBJ2-1, with TRBD2 as a possible D gene (6 bases). The ends were cut back, 6 bases at V and 12 bases at J, with 12 bases in the middle. The CDR3 extends over 11 amino acids. Germline CDR1 LNHDA, CDR2 SQIVND (reference sequence). The CDR3 region is CASRESGGQFF. CDR3 coding DNA: TGTGCCAGTAGGGAGTCCGGGGGGCAGTTCTTC.